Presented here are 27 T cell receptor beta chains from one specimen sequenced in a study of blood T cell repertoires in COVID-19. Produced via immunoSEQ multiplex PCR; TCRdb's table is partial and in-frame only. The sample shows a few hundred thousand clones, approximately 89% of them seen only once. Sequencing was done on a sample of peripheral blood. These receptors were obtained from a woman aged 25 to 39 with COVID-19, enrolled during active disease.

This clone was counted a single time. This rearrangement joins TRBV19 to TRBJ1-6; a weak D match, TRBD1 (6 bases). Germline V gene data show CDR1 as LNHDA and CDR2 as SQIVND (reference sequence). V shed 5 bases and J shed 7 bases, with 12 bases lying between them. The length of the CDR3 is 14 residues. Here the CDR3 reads CASSLRQDNSPLHF. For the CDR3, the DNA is TGTGCCAGTAGTTTACGACAGGACAATTCACCCCTCCACTTT.

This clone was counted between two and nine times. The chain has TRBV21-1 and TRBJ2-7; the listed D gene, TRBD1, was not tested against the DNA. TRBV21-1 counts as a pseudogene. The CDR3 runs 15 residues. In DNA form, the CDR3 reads TGTGCCAGCAGCAAAGCGCGGGGACAGGGCTACGAGCAGTACTTC. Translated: CASSKARGQGYEQYF.

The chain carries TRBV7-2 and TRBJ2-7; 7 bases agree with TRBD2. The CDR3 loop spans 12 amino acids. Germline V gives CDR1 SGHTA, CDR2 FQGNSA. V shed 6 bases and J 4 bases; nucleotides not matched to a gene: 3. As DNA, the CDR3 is TGTGCCAGCAGTCGAGCGGGATACGAGCAGTACGTC. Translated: CASSRAGYEQYV.

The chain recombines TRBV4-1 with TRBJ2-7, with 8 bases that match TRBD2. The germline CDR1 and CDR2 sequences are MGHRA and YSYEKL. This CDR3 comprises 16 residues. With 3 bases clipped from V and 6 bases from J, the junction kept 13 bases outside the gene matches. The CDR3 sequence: CASSHLPGGPDGEQYF. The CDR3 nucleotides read TGCGCCAGCAGCCACTTGCCGGGGGGGCCTGATGGCGAGCAGTACTTC.

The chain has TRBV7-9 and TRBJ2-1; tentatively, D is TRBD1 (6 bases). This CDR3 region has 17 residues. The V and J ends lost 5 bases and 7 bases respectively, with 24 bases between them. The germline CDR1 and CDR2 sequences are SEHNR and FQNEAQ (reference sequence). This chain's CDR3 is CASSPRTDRPNRNEQFF. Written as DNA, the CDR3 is TGTGCCAGCAGCCCCCGGACAGACCGTCCCAATCGGAATGAGCAGTTCTTC.

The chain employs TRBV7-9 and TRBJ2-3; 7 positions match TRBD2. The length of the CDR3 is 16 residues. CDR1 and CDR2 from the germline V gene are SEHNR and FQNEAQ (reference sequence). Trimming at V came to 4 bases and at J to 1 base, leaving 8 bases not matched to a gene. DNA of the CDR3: TGTGCCAGCAGCTCGGCTAGCGGAGGTGGCACAGATACGCAGTATTTT. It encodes CASSSASGGGTDTQYF.

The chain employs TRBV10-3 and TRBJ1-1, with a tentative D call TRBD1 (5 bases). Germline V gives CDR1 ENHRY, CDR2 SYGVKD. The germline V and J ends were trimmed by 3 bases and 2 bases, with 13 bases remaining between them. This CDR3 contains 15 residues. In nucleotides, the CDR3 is TGTGCCATCAGTGATCGGCAGGGCAATAACACTGAAGCTTTCTTT. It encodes CAISDRQGNNTEAFF.

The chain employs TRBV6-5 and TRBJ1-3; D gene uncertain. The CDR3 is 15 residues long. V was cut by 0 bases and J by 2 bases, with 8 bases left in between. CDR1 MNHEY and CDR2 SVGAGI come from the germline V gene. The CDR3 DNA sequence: TGTGCCAGCAGTTACTCGACCGGGACTGGAAACACCATATATTTT. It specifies CASSYSTGTGNTIYF.

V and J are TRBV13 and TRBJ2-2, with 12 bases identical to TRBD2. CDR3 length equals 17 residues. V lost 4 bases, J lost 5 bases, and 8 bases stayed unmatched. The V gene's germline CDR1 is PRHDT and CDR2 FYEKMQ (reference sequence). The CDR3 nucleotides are TGTGCCAGCAGCTCGGGACTAGCGGGCGCAAAGACCGGGGAGCTGTTTTTT. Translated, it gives CASSSGLAGAKTGELFF.

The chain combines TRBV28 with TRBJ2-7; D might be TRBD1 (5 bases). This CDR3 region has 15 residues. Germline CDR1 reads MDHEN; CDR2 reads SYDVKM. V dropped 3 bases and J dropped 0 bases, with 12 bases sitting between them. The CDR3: CASSFYRPVSYEQYF. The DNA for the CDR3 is TGTGCCAGCAGTTTCTACAGGCCTGTCTCCTACGAGCAGTACTTC.

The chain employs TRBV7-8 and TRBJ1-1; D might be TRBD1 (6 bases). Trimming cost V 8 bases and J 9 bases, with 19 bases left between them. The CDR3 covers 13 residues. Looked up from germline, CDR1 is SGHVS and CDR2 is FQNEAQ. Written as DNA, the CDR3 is TGTGCCAGCGGCGACGCAGGGGTTGGACAAGCTTTCTTT. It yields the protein CASGDAGVGQAFF. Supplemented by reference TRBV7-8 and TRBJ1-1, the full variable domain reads GAGVSQSPRYKVAKRGQDVALRCDPISGHVSLFWYQQALGQGPEFLTYFQNEAQLDKSGLPSDRFFAERPEGSVSTLKIQRTQQEDSAVYLCASGDAGVGQAFFGQGTRLTVV.

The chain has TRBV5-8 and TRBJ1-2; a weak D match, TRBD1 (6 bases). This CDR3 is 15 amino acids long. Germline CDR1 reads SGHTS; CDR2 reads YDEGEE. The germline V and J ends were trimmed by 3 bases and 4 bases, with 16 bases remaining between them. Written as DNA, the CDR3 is TGTGCCAGCAGCTCCTGGGGGGGGCTACTCTATGGCTACACCTTC. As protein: CASSSWGGLLYGYTF.

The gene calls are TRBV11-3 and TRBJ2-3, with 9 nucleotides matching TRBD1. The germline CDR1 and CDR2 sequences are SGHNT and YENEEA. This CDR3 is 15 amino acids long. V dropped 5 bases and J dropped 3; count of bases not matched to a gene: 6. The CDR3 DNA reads TGTGCCAGCAGCGGCCGGGACAGGGATACAGATACGCAGTATTTT. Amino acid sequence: CASSGRDRDTDTQYF.

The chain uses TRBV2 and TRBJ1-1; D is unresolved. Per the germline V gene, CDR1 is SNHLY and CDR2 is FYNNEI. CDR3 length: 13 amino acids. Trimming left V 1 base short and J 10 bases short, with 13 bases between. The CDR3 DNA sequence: TGTGCCAGCAGTGAAGATCAGGTTTTGGGAGCTTTCTTT. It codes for CASSEDQVLGAFF.

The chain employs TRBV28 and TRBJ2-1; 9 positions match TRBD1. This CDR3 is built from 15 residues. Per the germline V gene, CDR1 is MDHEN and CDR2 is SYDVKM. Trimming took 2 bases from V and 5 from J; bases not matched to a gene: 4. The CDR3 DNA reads TGTGCCAGCAGTTTAGGGGACAGGGCACACAATGAGCAGTTCTTC. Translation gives CASSLGDRAHNEQFF.

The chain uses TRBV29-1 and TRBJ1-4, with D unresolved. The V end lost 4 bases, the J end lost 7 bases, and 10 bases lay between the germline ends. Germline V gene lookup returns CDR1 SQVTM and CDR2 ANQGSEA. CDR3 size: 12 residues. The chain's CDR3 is CSVGETSEKLFF. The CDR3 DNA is TGCAGCGTTGGCGAGACATCTGAAAAACTGTTTTTT.

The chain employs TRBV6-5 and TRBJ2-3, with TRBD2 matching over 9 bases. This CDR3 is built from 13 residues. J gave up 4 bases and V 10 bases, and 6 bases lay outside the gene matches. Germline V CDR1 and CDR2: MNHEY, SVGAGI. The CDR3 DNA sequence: TGTGCCATCGGAGCTAGCGGGGCAGATACGCAGTATTTT. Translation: CAIGASGADTQYF.

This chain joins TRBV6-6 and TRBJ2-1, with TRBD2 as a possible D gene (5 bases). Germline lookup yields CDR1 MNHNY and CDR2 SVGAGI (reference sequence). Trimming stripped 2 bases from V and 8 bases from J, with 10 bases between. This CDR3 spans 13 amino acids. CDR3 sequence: CASSYSSGHEQFF. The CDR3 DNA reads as TGTGCCAGCAGTTACAGCAGCGGCCATGAGCAGTTCTTC.

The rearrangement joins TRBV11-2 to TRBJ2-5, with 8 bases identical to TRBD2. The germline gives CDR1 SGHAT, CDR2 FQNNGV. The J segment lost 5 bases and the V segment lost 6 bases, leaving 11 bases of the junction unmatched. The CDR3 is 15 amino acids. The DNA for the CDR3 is TGTGCCAGCAGGGCCGGGACTGGCGGGGGGGAGACCCAGTACTTC. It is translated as CASRAGTGGGETQYF.

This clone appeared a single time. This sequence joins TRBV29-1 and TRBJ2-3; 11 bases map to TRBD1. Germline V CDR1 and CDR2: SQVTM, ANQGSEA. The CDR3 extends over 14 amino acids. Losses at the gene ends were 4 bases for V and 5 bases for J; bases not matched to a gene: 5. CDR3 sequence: CSVGPGTGGDTQYF. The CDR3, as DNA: TGCAGCGTTGGCCCGGGGACAGGGGGAGATACGCAGTATTTT.

This CDR3 is CASSLFTGELFF. In DNA, the CDR3 is TGTGCCAGCAGCCTATTCACCGGGGAGCTGTTTTTT. The chain recombines TRBV13 with TRBJ2-2; D is uncertain. Trimming removed 5 bases from V and 4 bases from J, with 5 bases in between. Germline V lookup: CDR1 PRHDT, CDR2 FYEKMQ (reference sequence). The CDR3 has 12 residues.

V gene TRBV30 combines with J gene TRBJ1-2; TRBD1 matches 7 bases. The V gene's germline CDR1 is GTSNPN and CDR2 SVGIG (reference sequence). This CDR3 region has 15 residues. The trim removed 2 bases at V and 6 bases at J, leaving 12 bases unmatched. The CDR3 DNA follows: TGTGCCTGGAGTCCAACGACAGGGTTCTGGGATGGCTACACCTTC. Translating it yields CAWSPTTGFWDGYTF.

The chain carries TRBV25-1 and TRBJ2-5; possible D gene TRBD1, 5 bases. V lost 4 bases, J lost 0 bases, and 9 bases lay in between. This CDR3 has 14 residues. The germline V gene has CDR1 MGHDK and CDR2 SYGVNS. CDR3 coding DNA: TGTGCCAGCAGTGTACAGGCGTACCAAGAGACCCAGTACTTC. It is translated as CASSVQAYQETQYF.

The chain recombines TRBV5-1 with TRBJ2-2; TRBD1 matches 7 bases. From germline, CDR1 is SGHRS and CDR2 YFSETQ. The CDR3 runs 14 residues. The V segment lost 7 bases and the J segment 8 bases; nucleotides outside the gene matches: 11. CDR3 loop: CASQPGQLTGELFF. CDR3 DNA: TGCGCCAGCCAGCCGGGACAGCTGACGGGGGAGCTGTTTTTT. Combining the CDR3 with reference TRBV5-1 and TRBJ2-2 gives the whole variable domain KAGVTQTPRYLIKTRGQQVTLSCSPISGHRSVSWYQQTPGQGLQFLFEYFSETQRNKGNFPGRFSGRQFSNSRSEMNVSTLELGDSALYLCASQPGQLTGELFFGEGSRLTVL.

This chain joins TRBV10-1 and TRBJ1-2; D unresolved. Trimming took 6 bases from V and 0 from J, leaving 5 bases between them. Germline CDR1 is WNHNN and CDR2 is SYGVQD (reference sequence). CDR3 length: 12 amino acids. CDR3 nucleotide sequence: TGCGCCAGCAGGAGCCCTAACTATGGCTACACCTTC. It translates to CASRSPNYGYTF.

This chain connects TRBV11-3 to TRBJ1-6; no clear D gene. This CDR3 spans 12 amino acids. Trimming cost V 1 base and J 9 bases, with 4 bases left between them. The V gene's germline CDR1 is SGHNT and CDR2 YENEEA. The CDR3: CASSLGASPLHF. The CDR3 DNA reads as TGTGCCAGCAGCTTAGGGGCTTCACCCCTCCACTTT.

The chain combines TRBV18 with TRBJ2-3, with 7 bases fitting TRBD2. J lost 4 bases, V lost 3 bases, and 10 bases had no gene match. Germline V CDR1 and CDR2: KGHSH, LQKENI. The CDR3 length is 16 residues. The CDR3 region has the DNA TGTGCCAGCTCACCCCAGCTAGCGGCGGCGGCAGATACGCAGTATTTT. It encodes CASSPQLAAAADTQYF.